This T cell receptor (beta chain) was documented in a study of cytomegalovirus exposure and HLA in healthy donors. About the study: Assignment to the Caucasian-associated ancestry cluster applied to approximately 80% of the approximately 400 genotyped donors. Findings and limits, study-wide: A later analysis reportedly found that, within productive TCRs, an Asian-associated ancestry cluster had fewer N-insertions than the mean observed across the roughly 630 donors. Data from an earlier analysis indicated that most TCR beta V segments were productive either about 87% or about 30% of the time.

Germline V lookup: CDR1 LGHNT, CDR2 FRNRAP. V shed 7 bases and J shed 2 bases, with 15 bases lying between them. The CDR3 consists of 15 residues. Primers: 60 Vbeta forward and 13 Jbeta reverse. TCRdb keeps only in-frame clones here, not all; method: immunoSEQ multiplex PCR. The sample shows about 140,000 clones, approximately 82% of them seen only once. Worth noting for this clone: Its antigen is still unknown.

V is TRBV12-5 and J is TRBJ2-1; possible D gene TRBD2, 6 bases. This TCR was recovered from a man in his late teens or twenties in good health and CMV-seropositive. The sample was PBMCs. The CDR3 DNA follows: TGTGCTAGTGCCCCGGGCGGGATGGCCTACAATGAGCAGTTCTTC. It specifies CASAPGGMAYNEQFF.